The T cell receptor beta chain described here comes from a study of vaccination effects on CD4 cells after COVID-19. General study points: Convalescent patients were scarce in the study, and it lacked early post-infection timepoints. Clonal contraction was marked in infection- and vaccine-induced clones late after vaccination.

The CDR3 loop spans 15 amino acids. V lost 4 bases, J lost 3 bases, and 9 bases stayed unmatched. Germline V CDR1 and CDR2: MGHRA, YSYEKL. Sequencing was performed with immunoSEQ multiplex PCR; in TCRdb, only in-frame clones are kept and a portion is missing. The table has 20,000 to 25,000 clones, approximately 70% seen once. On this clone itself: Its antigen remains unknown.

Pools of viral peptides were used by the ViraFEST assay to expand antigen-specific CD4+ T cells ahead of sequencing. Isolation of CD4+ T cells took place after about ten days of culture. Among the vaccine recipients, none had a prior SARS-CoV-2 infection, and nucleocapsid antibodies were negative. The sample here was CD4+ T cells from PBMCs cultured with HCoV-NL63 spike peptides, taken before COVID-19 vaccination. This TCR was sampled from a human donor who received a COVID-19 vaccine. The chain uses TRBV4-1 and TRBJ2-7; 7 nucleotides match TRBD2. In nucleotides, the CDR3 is TGCGCCAGCAGCCCCACCGCTAGCGGACTCTACGAGCAGTACTTC. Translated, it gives CASSPTASGLYEQYF.